This record looks at one T cell receptor (beta chain) sequence and its context. Its target is not known. Per the germline V gene, CDR1 is SEHNR and CDR2 is FQNEAQ (reference sequence). The V and J ends lost 6 bases and 8 bases, in that order; junction bases with no gene match: 8. This CDR3 region has 15 residues. These data originate in a study of OX40 agonist ivuxolimab in advanced cancers. For the study at large: A mean age of roughly 60 years, range about 20 to 79, was recorded, and about 83% were male. Whole-study results and caveats: Certain nonresponding patients likewise had low normalized T-cell clonal expansion.

The protocol was immunoSEQ multiplex PCR, while the TCRdb copy is restricted to in-frame clones and leaves out a portion. Of tens of thousands of clones in the sample, approximately 80% are singletons; the top ten hold less than 25%. This clonotype was obtained from an adult with an advanced solid tumor such as melanoma, head and neck, liver or kidney cancer. The input for sequencing was CD4+ or CD8+ T cells sorted from blood, taken in a trial of the OX40 agonist ivuxolimab. V and J are TRBV7-9 and TRBJ2-1; 12 bases map to TRBD2. The CDR3 is CASSYLAGGPDEQFF. The CDR3 DNA sequence: TGTGCCAGCAGTTATCTAGCGGGAGGGCCAGATGAGCAGTTCTTC.